The 12 T cell receptor beta chains listed next were all sequenced from one sample in a study of vaccination and CD4 T cells after COVID-19 (dated by TCRdb to 2021 to 2024). Receptors were amplified or captured by PCR. Sequencing used an Illumina iSeq 100. TCR sequencing of DNA from cultured CD4+ T cells used the Oncomine TCR Beta short-read assay at the Johns Hopkins FTIC core. TCRdb's own reprocessing of the public reads used fastp at Q25 and MiXCR and kept productive beta chains. Records with the same CDR3 protein are collapsed into one entry carrying the most frequent genes and DNA. The sample records some 10,000 distinct CDR3 sequences, around 59% of which are singletons. The ten largest clones add up to around 16% of the sample. This sample's treatment or condition label indicates: roughly ten-day PBMC culture with coronavirus spike peptide pools or control peptides (ViraFEST assay). Antigen specificity for these receptors is unknown.

The specimen was CD4+ T cells from blood, cultured in vitro. The receptors come from a human donor who had recovered from COVID-19.

The J gene is TRBJ2-3, the V gene TRBV20-1; 11 bases fit TRBD2. CDR1 and CDR2 from the germline V gene are DFQATT and SNEGSKA (reference sequence). The V and J ends lost 0 bases and 3 bases, in that order; junction bases with no gene match: 5. This CDR3 has 16 residues. The CDR3 sequence: CSARDLAGGTTDTQYF. CDR3 nucleotide sequence: TGCAGTGCTAGAGATTTAGCGGGAGGGACGACAGATACGCAGTATTTT.

The V gene is TRBV20-1, the J gene TRBJ1-3, with 8 bases fitting TRBD1. V lost 6 bases and J lost 4; bases outside the gene matches: 11. The V gene's germline CDR1 is DFQATT and CDR2 SNEGSKA (reference sequence). The CDR3 length is 15 residues. The CDR3 protein is CSATAQGARGNTIYF. The DNA for the CDR3 is TGCAGTGCGACCGCCCAGGGGGCGAGGGGAAACACCATATATTTT.

The chain has TRBV11-1 and TRBJ1-1; D may be TRBD1 (5 bases). CDR1 is SGHAT, CDR2 FQDESV, per germline (reference sequence). The CDR3 spans 14 residues. The ends were cut back, 3 bases at V and 8 bases at J, with 16 bases in the middle. This CDR3 reads CASSFSRVREEAFF. The CDR3 nucleotides are TGTGCCAGCAGCTTCTCCAGGGTTCGCGAGGAAGCTTTCTTT.

V usage is TRBV6-5 and J usage is TRBJ1-1, with D possibly being TRBD1 (5 bases). The CDR3 runs 15 residues. The germline V gene encodes CDR1 MNHEY and CDR2 SVGAGI. Trimming cost V 0 bases and J 1 base, with 9 bases left between them. The CDR3 nucleotides read TGTGCCAGCAGTTACTCAGGGGTTGGGAACACTGAAGCTTTCTTT. This encodes CASSYSGVGNTEAFF.

J is TRBJ2-7 and V is TRBV20-1; TRBD1 aligns across 8 bases. Germline V gene lookup returns CDR1 DFQATT and CDR2 SNEGSKA (reference sequence). V was pared by 2 bases and J by 4 bases, with 10 bases of the junction left unmatched. CDR3 length: 15 amino acids. For the CDR3, the DNA is TGCAGTGCTAGATACCAGGGCAGGGGGCCTTACGAGCAGTACTTC. Translating it yields CSARYQGRGPYEQYF.

The rearrangement links TRBV7-2 to TRBJ2-2; the match to TRBD2 covers 10 bases. The J segment lost 0 bases and the V segment lost 4 bases, leaving 14 bases of the junction unmatched. Germline V lookup: CDR1 SGHTA, CDR2 FQGNSA. The CDR3 extends over 20 amino acids. The CDR3 region has the DNA TGTGCCAGCAGCTACCGGGGCCTAGCGGGGGTCGCTCCGAACACCGGGGAGCTGTTTTTT. Amino acids: CASSYRGLAGVAPNTGELFF.

The rearrangement links TRBV6-1 to TRBJ1-1; D unclear. Per the germline V gene, CDR1 is MNHNS and CDR2 is SASEGT. This CDR3 region has 13 residues. V was clipped by 10 bases and J by 2 bases, with 14 bases between them. The CDR3 bases are TGTGCCATCTATATGGCGGGTAACACTGAAGCTTTCTTT. The encoded protein is CAIYMAGNTEAFF.

This clonotype was seen more than once but under ten times. V and J are TRBV15 and TRBJ1-1, with D tentatively TRBD1 (6 bases). Per the germline V gene, CDR1 is LNHNV and CDR2 is YYDKDF (reference sequence). Trimming left V 5 bases short and J 5 bases short, with 9 bases between. This CDR3 comprises 12 residues. The CDR3 bases are TGTGCCACCAGCCCAAGGGGGACTGAAGCTTTCTTT. The encoded protein is CATSPRGTEAFF. The full variable domain, in which reference TRBV15 and TRBJ1-1 provide the parts outside the CDR3, is DAMVIQNPRYQVTQFGKPVTLSCSQTLNHNVMYWYQQKSSQAPKLLFHYYDKDFNNEADTPDNFQSRRPNTSFCFLDIRSPGLGDTAMYLCATSPRGTEAFFGQGTRLTVV.

The rearrangement uses TRBV28 and TRBJ1-2; 9 positions match TRBD1. The length of the CDR3 is 14 residues. Germline V gene data show CDR1 as MDHEN and CDR2 as SYDVKM. V lost 5 bases and J lost 8; bases outside the gene matches: 9. The CDR3 coding sequence is TGTGCCAGCAGTCCCGACGGGACAGGGCGCGGCTACACCTTC. It codes for CASSPDGTGRGYTF.

This sequence joins TRBV7-2 and TRBJ2-1; D is unresolved. Per the germline V gene, CDR1 is SGHTA and CDR2 is FQGNSA. The V and J ends lost 5 bases and 6 bases respectively, with 11 bases between them. This CDR3 is built from 13 residues. In DNA form, the CDR3 reads TGTGCCAGCAGCCCGGAAGACGGCAATGAGCAGTTCTTC. It is translated as CASSPEDGNEQFF.

The chain joins TRBV12-3 or TRBV12-4 to TRBJ2-7; D not certain. V was pared by 3 bases and J by 5 bases, with 5 bases between. This CDR3 is 11 amino acids long. Written as DNA, the CDR3 is TGTGCCAGCAGTTTGGAGAACGAGCAGTACTTC. Translation: CASSLENEQYF.

This clonotype was counted a few times. The chain links TRBV7-2 to TRBJ2-2; 8 bases align to TRBD1. V lost 2 bases and J lost 7; bases outside the gene matches: 6. Germline V lookup: CDR1 SGHTA, CDR2 FQGNSA. The CDR3 length is 15 residues. The CDR3 loop is CASSLRQGAGGELFF. The DNA of the CDR3 is TGTGCCAGCAGCTTACGCCAGGGGGCTGGCGGGGAGCTGTTTTTT.